This T cell receptor (beta chain) was sequenced during a study of T cell responses to AZD1222 COVID-19 vaccine. The study, taken as a whole, reports: Females outnumbered males among donors, who were mostly white British; clonal diversity was possibly underestimated.

This CDR3 has 15 amino acids. With 7 bases removed from V and 3 bases from J, the gap between germline ends came to 16 bases. CDR1 and CDR2 (germline): LNHNV, YYDKDF (reference sequence). Turning to this clone: No antigen is known for it.

Profiled with immunoSEQ multiplex PCR; TCRdb holds only in-frame clones, not every one. Here the sample spans about 150,000 clones, roughly 90% being singletons. The clonotype comes from an adult who received the AZD1222 COVID-19 vaccine. The sample here was peripheral blood, taken 28 days after the second AZD1222 dose. The chain has TRBV15 and TRBJ1-5; TRBD1 might be the D (5 bases). Written as DNA, the CDR3 is TGTGCCACCAACGTTATTGGGGGTATCAATCAGCCCCAGCATTTT. It encodes CATNVIGGINQPQHF.